The 12 T cell receptor beta chains presented below share a single source sample, sequenced in a study of blood T cell repertoires in COVID-19. Clones were read by immunoSEQ multiplex PCR, and TCRdb kept only the in-frame ones, dropping some. The sample contains approximately 80,000 clones, around three quarters of which appear only once. Sequenced input: peripheral blood. The receptor source for this set is a man over 45 with active or convalescent COVID-19.

The chain joins TRBV5-1 to TRBJ2-1; TRBD2 aligns across 12 bases. The CDR3 runs 16 residues. The V and J ends lost 0 bases and 6 bases, in that order; junction bases with no gene match: 4. From germline, CDR1 is SGHRS and CDR2 YFSETQ. The CDR3 region is CASSLDLAGGTNEQFF. Here the CDR3 DNA reads TGCGCCAGCAGCTTGGATCTAGCGGGGGGGACCAATGAGCAGTTCTTC.

In DNA, the CDR3 is TGTGCCAGCAGCCCTGAGTTGAGTGAAGCTTTCTTT. Its protein is CASSPELSEAFF. This chain uses TRBV11-2 with TRBJ1-1; D unresolved. Trimming cost V 5 bases and J 7 bases, with 11 bases left between them. Germline CDR1 reads SGHAT; CDR2 reads FQNNGV. The CDR3 extends over 12 amino acids.

The J gene is TRBJ1-3, the V gene TRBV13; D is unclear. The CDR3 has 20 residues. Trimming left V 2 bases short and J 0 bases short, with 23 bases between. The germline V gene encodes CDR1 PRHDT and CDR2 FYEKMQ (reference sequence). CDR3 DNA sequence: TGTGCCAGCAGCTTAAACGGAGCGGGGAGGGCTCACCTCTCTGGAAACACCATATATTTT. The encoded protein is CASSLNGAGRAHLSGNTIYF.

The chain combines TRBV6-5 with TRBJ1-6; possible D gene TRBD1, 5 bases. Germline CDR1 MNHEY, CDR2 SVGAGI. Trimming stripped 7 bases from V and 0 bases from J, with 10 bases between. CDR3 length: 15 amino acids. The CDR3 region is CASTRQSSYNSPLHF. The CDR3 coding sequence is TGTGCCAGCACGAGACAGAGCTCCTATAATTCACCCCTCCACTTT.

This clone has only a few counts. The chain links TRBV2 to TRBJ2-7, with D unresolved. Germline V lookup: CDR1 SNHLY, CDR2 FYNNEI. Trimming took off 5 bases at V and 3 bases at J, with 5 bases between the two ends. The CDR3 contains 11 residues. The CDR3: CASSRGYEQYF. DNA for the CDR3: TGTGCCAGCAGTCGCGGCTACGAGCAGTACTTC.

The chain has TRBV7-9 and TRBJ2-7; 9 bases match TRBD2. Germline V lookup: CDR1 SEHNR, CDR2 FQNEAQ (reference sequence). Losses at the gene ends were 6 bases for V and 2 bases for J; bases not matched to a gene: 2. This CDR3 is built from 13 residues. Here the CDR3 DNA reads TGTGCCAGCAGGGCTAGCGGGACCTACGAGCAGTACTTC. Translating gives CASRASGTYEQYF. The whole variable domain, remainder taken from reference TRBV7-9 and TRBJ2-7, is DTGVSQNPRHKITKRGQNVTFRCDPISEHNRLYWYRQTLGQGPEFLTYFQNEAQLEKSRLLSDRFSAERPKGSFSTLEIQRTEQGDSAMYLCASRASGTYEQYFGPGTRLTVT.

The chain couples TRBV5-6 to TRBJ2-1; weak D call: TRBD2 (6 bases). There are 13 residues in the CDR3. Trimming pared 0 bases from V and 9 bases from J, leaving 10 bases between. The V gene's germline CDR1 is SGHDT and CDR2 YYEEEE. The CDR3 spells CASSLGRVGEQFF. DNA for the CDR3: TGTGCCAGCAGCTTGGGGAGGGTGGGTGAGCAGTTCTTC.

This chain uses TRBV10-2 with TRBJ1-2; D perhaps matches TRBD1 (5 bases). CDR1 WSHSY and CDR2 SAAADI come from the germline V gene. The V gene lost 2 bases and the J gene lost 2 bases, with 6 bases spanning the gap. CDR3 length: 13 residues. The CDR3 sequence is CASSEGGNYGYTF. CDR3 DNA: TGCGCCAGCAGTGAGGGGGGGAACTATGGCTACACCTTC.

The genes are TRBV15 and TRBJ2-3, with a weak D call TRBD2 (7 bases). The CDR3 sequence is 16 residues long. CDR1 and CDR2 (germline): LNHNV, YYDKDF (reference sequence). The germline V and J ends were trimmed by 5 bases and 1 base, with 16 bases remaining between them. The DNA for the CDR3 is TGTGCCACCAGCTCGTACGGGGGGCCGGGCACAGATACGCAGTATTTT. Translating gives CATSSYGGPGTDTQYF.

This chain links TRBV25-1 with TRBJ2-3, with 9 bases matching TRBD2. J gave up 3 bases and V 4 bases, and 8 bases lay outside the gene matches. Per the germline V gene, CDR1 is MGHDK and CDR2 is SYGVNS. CDR3 length: 16 residues. The DNA for the CDR3 is TGTGCCAGCAGTGGGAGAGCGGGGGGAACTACAGATACGCAGTATTTT. The encoded protein is CASSGRAGGTTDTQYF.

J is TRBJ2-3 and V is TRBV2; TRBD2 aligns across 10 bases. With V trimmed by 6 bases and J by 1 base, 1 base remained unmatched. This CDR3 is built from 14 residues. Germline CDR1 reads SNHLY; CDR2 reads FYNNEI. The CDR3 DNA sequence: TGTGCCAGCAGAGCGGGGGGGGGCACAGATACGCAGTATTTT. As protein: CASRAGGGTDTQYF.

Sample share makes this clone medium-sized. This chain uses TRBV19 with TRBJ1-1; the D gene is possibly TRBD1 (5 bases). V was trimmed by 5 bases and J by 1 base, leaving 17 bases between them. The germline V gene encodes CDR1 LNHDA and CDR2 SQIVND (reference sequence). The CDR3 runs 16 residues. The CDR3 is CASSPHRGERNTEAFF. The CDR3 DNA reads as TGTGCCAGTAGTCCCCACCGGGGGGAGAGGAACACTGAAGCTTTCTTT.